Detailed here is one T cell receptor beta chain. Its antigen remains unknown. The sample originates from a study of blood T cells in healthy people across ages. Trimming cost V 4 bases and J 3 bases, with 12 bases left between them. CDR1 and CDR2 (germline): DFQATT, SNEGSKA (reference sequence). CDR3 size: 14 residues. The second PCR ran about 7 to 12 cycles with a sample-barcoded 5' primer and J-beta primers. Sequencing yielded, for each sample, at least 3 million paired-end reads carrying CDR3. MiXCR, applied by TCRdb to the 5' RACE reads, yields one record per CDR3 protein. Here the sample spans about 1.4 million distinct CDR3 sequences, roughly 59% being singletons. Regarding the study as a whole: Those diversity estimates obtained from one million T cells were thought to be underestimates. Older age coincided with a roughly linear decline in TCR beta diversity per million T cells.

Drawn from each donor were around 10 milliliters of peripheral blood. The chain combines TRBV20-1 with TRBJ1-4; D remains unclear. The sample was blood. This receptor was obtained from a man aged 18 to 30 in good health. CDR3 DNA sequence: TGCAGTGCTAAGCAGTGGGCGTCTAATGAAAAACTGTTTTTT. Protein product: CSAKQWASNEKLFF.